The 19 T cell receptor beta chains below were found in one sample sequenced in a study of T cells in Graves' hyperthyroidism and ophthalmopathy. Amplified TCR beta CDR3 regions derived from RNA transcripts. The HTBI set primed first-round TCR CDR3 RT-PCR. TCRdb redid the calling of the multiplex PCR reads with MiXCR, one entry per CDR3 protein. Found here are 350,000 to 450,000 distinct CDR3 sequences, around an eighth of them singletons; the top ten hold around 28%. The sample was blood. These receptors all come from a man in his fifties or sixties with Graves' ophthalmopathy.

This clonotype was seen more than once but under ten times. This chain joins TRBV20-1 and TRBJ1-2; possibly TRBD1 for D (5 bases). The CDR3 extends over 16 amino acids. The V end lost 0 bases, the J end lost 6 bases, and 20 bases lay between the germline ends. Germline values: CDR1 DFQATT, CDR2 SNEGSKA (reference sequence). The chain's CDR3 is CSARDNFGRVKDGYTF. The CDR3 coding sequence is TGCAGTGCTAGAGATAACTTCGGCAGGGTAAAGGATGGCTACACCTTC.

V and J are TRBV19 and TRBJ2-5; perhaps TRBD1 as D (6 bases). CDR3 length: 12 amino acids. The ends were cut back, 9 bases at V and 4 bases at J, with 12 bases in the middle. Germline V gene lookup returns CDR1 LNHDA and CDR2 SQIVND (reference sequence). Here the CDR3 DNA reads TGTGCCAGCACGCAGGGGCGAGAGACCCAGTACTTC. Its translation is CASTQGRETQYF.

This clonotype was seen repeatedly, ten times or more. The gene calls are TRBV4-1 and TRBJ2-5; D call uncertain. Germline V gene lookup returns CDR1 MGHRA and CDR2 YSYEKL. The V and J ends lost 1 base and 2 bases respectively, with 8 bases between them. The CDR3 consists of 14 residues. Here the CDR3 reads CASSQGGLQETQYF. The CDR3 DNA is TGCGCCAGCAGCCAAGGTGGTCTACAAGAGACCCAGTACTTC.

This clonotype showed up many times. The gene calls are TRBV19 and TRBJ1-6; 11 nucleotides agree with TRBD1. V lost 6 bases to trimming and J lost 0 bases; unmatched junction nucleotides: 1. Germline values: CDR1 LNHDA, CDR2 SQIVND (reference sequence). CDR3 length equals 16 residues. The CDR3, as DNA: TGTGCCAGTAGGGGACAGGGGGTCTCCTATAATTCACCCCTCCACTTT. It translates to CASRGQGVSYNSPLHF.

This clonotype showed up just a few times. Written as DNA, the CDR3 is TGTGCCAGTAGTACCCCAGGAGGGTCGGAGACCCAGTACTTC. It yields the protein CASSTPGGSETQYF. The V and J genes are TRBV19 and TRBJ2-5; tentatively, D is TRBD2 (6 bases). Deletions cut 4 bases from V and 5 bases from J, with 14 bases between. The CDR3 loop spans 14 amino acids. Germline CDR1 LNHDA, CDR2 SQIVND (reference sequence).

V is TRBV11-2 and J is TRBJ2-7, with TRBD2 matching 9 bases. Trimming removed 5 bases from V and 6 bases from J; junction bases left unmatched: 14. This CDR3 is built from 16 residues. The germline V gene has CDR1 SGHAT and CDR2 FQNNGV. Here the CDR3 DNA reads TGTGCCAGCAGCCAGAAGCGGGCTAGCGGGATTTCCGAGCAGTACTTC. Amino acid sequence: CASSQKRASGISEQYF.

The chain recombines TRBV7-6 with TRBJ2-3; 14 nucleotides match TRBD2. J gave up 3 bases and V 6 bases, and 5 bases lay outside the gene matches. The CDR3 consists of 16 residues. CDR1 and CDR2 (germline): SGHVS, FNYEAQ. The chain's CDR3 is CASSYGTSGRTDTQYF. The CDR3 DNA follows: TGTGCCAGCAGTTACGGGACTAGCGGGAGAACAGATACGCAGTATTTT.

The table lists this clonotype with many counts. The chain carries TRBV6-1 and TRBJ2-3, with D perhaps TRBD1 or TRBD2 (5 bases each). The V gene's germline CDR1 is MNHNS and CDR2 SASEGT. CDR3 size: 15 residues. V shed 11 bases and J shed 5 bases, with 23 bases lying between them. DNA for the CDR3: TGTGCCGCACCGTTGGGACCCCGGAGCGGAGATACGCAGTATTTT. Translating it yields CAAPLGPRSGDTQYF.

The rearrangement joins TRBV20-1 to TRBJ2-2; no clear D gene. Trimming took off 0 bases at V and 1 base at J, with 15 bases between the two ends. Germline assignment: CDR1 DFQATT and CDR2 SNEGSKA (reference sequence). The CDR3 sequence is 17 residues long. CDR3 loop: CSARDWRGRRNTGELFF. CDR3 nucleotides: TGCAGTGCTAGAGATTGGCGCGGAAGAAGGAACACCGGGGAGCTGTTTTTT.

Many counts were recorded for this clonotype. The J gene is TRBJ1-2, the V gene TRBV27, with D possibly matching TRBD1 (5 bases). The V gene's germline CDR1 is MNHEY and CDR2 SMNVEV (reference sequence). This CDR3 spans 12 amino acids. Trimming took off 8 bases at V and 4 bases at J, with 11 bases between the two ends. The CDR3 reads CASQGVGYGYTF. CDR3 sequence (DNA): TGTGCCAGCCAGGGCGTAGGCTATGGCTACACCTTC.

This clonotype has a handful of counts. This rearrangement joins TRBV9 to TRBJ2-5; 7 bases fit TRBD1. Germline CDR1 is SGDLS and CDR2 is YYNGEE. The CDR3 covers 14 residues. J gave up 1 base and V 4 bases, and 4 bases lay outside the gene matches. CDR3 nucleotide sequence: TGTGCCAGCAGCCCGGGACAGCTCCAAGAGACCCAGTACTTC. Protein product: CASSPGQLQETQYF.

This clonotype showed up many times. The rearrangement joins TRBV20-1 to TRBJ2-1; unclear D gene. The CDR3 length is 11 residues. The V gene lost 3 bases and the J gene lost 10 bases, with 10 bases spanning the gap. Per germline, CDR1 DFQATT and CDR2 SNEGSKA (reference sequence). In DNA, the CDR3 is TGCAGTGCTAGCGCTTCTAAGGAGCAGTTCTTC. Translation: CSASASKEQFF.

This clonotype occurred many times. The chain uses TRBV29-1 and TRBJ2-1; TRBD2 aligns across 7 bases. From germline, CDR1 is SQVTM and CDR2 ANQGSEA. The V segment lost 1 base and the J segment 7 bases; nucleotides outside the gene matches: 10. The CDR3 extends over 15 amino acids. CDR3 DNA sequence: TGCAGCGTTGAAGGGGGTCTAGCGGATTCAAATGAGCAGTTCTTC. This sequence encodes CSVEGGLADSNEQFF.

In regard to this clonotype: With a much larger clone just one base away, this may be a read error. This sequence joins TRBV28 and TRBJ1-6; D is ambiguous. V lost 3 bases, J lost 9 bases, and 12 bases lay in between. Germline V lookup: CDR1 MDHEN, CDR2 SYDVKM. The CDR3 covers 14 residues. CDR3 nucleotides: TGTGCCAGCAGTTTCGCAGTGGATACTTCACCCCTCCACTTT. Its protein product is CASSFAVDTSPLHF.

This chain uses TRBV6-1 with TRBJ2-1; the D gene is possibly TRBD1 (5 bases). CDR3 size: 15 residues. CDR1 and CDR2 (germline): MNHNS, SASEGT. Between the trimmed V and J ends, which lost 1 base and 2 bases, there was a span of 9 bases. DNA of the CDR3: TGTGCCAGCAGTGAAGAGGCAGGGCCCTACAATGAGCAGTTCTTC. This translates into CASSEEAGPYNEQFF.

With respect to this clonotype: A much larger clonotype is one base distant, so this may be a read error. V is TRBV9 and J is TRBJ2-1, with D hard to call. The V end was cut by 0 bases, the J end by 1 base, with 8 bases between. Germline CDR1 reads SGDLS; CDR2 reads YYNGEE. This CDR3 is 15 amino acids long. CDR3 sequence: CASSVGVGSYNEQFF. In nucleotides, the CDR3 is TGTGCCAGCAGCGTAGGGGTTGGATCCTACAATGAGCAGTTCTTC. Variable domain in full (rest from reference TRBV9 and TRBJ2-1): DSGVTQTPKHLITATGQRVTLRCSPRSGDLSVYWYQQSLDQGLQFLIQYYNGEERAKGNILERFSAQQFPDLHSELNLSSLELGDSALYFCASSVGVGSYNEQFFGPGTRLTVL.

As to this clonotype: A much larger clone lies one base from this, so it may be a read error. The chain combines TRBV5-1 with TRBJ2-3; 7 nucleotides line up with TRBD2. The junction had 13 bases not matched to a gene; V was cut back by 4 bases and J by 8 bases. The CDR3 spans 15 residues. Germline loops: CDR1 SGHRS, CDR2 YFSETQ. CDR3: CASSAYRTSRATQYF. In DNA, the CDR3 is TGCGCCAGCAGCGCATACCGGACTAGTCGGGCTACGCAGTATTTT.

Ten or more counts support this clonotype. V is TRBV5-4 and J is TRBJ1-1; TRBD1 matches 7 bases. Germline CDR1 reads SGHNT; CDR2 reads YYREEE (reference sequence). J gave up 11 bases and V 4 bases, and 8 bases lay outside the gene matches. The CDR3 length is 12 residues. CDR3 sequence: CASSVTGEPAFF. CDR3 DNA: TGTGCCAGCAGCGTTACAGGGGAGCCGGCTTTCTTT.

In its sample, this clonotype was seen many times. V gene TRBV7-8 combines with J gene TRBJ1-5; TRBD1 matches at 10 bases. Unmatched junction bases numbered 12, after V lost 0 bases and J lost 4 bases. This CDR3 has 19 residues. Looked up from germline, CDR1 is SGHVS and CDR2 is FQNEAQ. Here the CDR3 DNA reads TGTGCCAGCAGCTTAGCTAAAGGGACAGGGGATTTAGGAAATCAGCCCCAGCATTTT. The encoded protein is CASSLAKGTGDLGNQPQHF.